This record looks at one TCR beta chain sequence and its context. Its antigen remains unidentified. Here immunoSEQ multiplex PCR was the method, and the copy in TCRdb shows in-frame clones only, minus some. This sample has roughly 1,600,000 clones; about 98.5% occur once, and the top ten carry about 0.34%. This entry belongs to a study of shared clonotypes between healthy human individuals. The study, taken as a whole, reports: Sequencing depth was a factor that was expected to affect clonotype sharing among donors. Shared clonotypes: approximately 4.5% naive CD4, about 3.5% naive CD8, 2.3% memory CD4, under 0.5% memory CD8. Donors were few, which limited the genetic and exposure-history diversity represented.

This TCR was sampled from a man between 25 and 39 years old in good health. The sample consisted of naive CD4+ T cells sorted from blood. The sample's subset: CD45RA+ positively selected.

CDR3 bases: TGTGCCAGCAGTTATCTTCCGTATCAGCCCCAGCATTTT. It is translated as CASSYLPYQPQHF. V and J are TRBV28 and TRBJ1-5; D unclear. Germline loops: CDR1 MDHEN, CDR2 SYDVKM. The CDR3 totals 13 residues. V lost 4 bases and J lost 5, with 9 bases in between.